The next 21 T cell receptor beta chains were all read from a single sample in a study of PD-L1 blockade in urothelial cancer. The data were produced by immunoSEQ multiplex PCR, yet TCRdb's version contains in-frame clones alone and is incomplete. In the table there are 56,000 or so clones, around 83% of which are singletons. This material consisted of PBMCs, taken around atezolizumab (anti-PD-L1) treatment. The origin of the receptors is a man aged 50 to 60 with urothelial cancer.

Of note for this clone: One end of the junction is discordant with germline, which a read error may explain. The V and J genes are TRBV7-7 and TRBJ2-5; D is uncertain. The CDR3 has 14 amino acids. Germline V gene sequence: CDR1 SSHAT, CDR2 FNYEAQ (reference sequence). For the CDR3, the DNA is TGTGCTAGCAGCTTAGTGACGGGTAAAGAGACCCAGTACTTC. Its translation is CASSLVTGKETQYF.

The chain employs TRBV7-9 and TRBJ2-5; perhaps TRBD2 as D (5 bases). Trimming shortened V by 0 bases and J by 5 bases, and 16 bases separated the two germline ends. This CDR3 contains 16 residues. Germline lookup yields CDR1 SEHNR and CDR2 FQNEAQ (reference sequence). Here the CDR3 DNA reads TGTGCCAGCAGCTTAGCCGGAGGCGGACCTGTGGAGACCCAGTACTTC. It yields the protein CASSLAGGGPVETQYF.

This clone was seen a handful of times. V and J are TRBV4-1 and TRBJ1-2; D is undetermined. The germline V and J ends were trimmed by 1 base and 1 base, with 4 bases remaining between them. This CDR3 is 13 amino acids long. Germline V gene sequence: CDR1 MGHRA, CDR2 YSYEKL. CDR3 loop: CASSQAVNYGYTF. Written as DNA, the CDR3 is TGCGCCAGCAGCCAAGCCGTTAACTATGGCTACACCTTC.

V gene TRBV2 combines with J gene TRBJ2-1, with a tentative D call TRBD2 (5 bases). Germline V gives CDR1 SNHLY, CDR2 FYNNEI. The germline V and J ends were trimmed by 1 base and 14 bases, with 15 bases remaining between them. The CDR3 is made up of 13 amino acids. The CDR3, as DNA: TGTGCCAGCAGTGAAGTGGCTAGCTGGACGAAGTTCTTC. Translating gives CASSEVASWTKFF.

The chain uses TRBV5-1 and TRBJ1-4; D is ambiguous. CDR3 length equals 13 residues. V lost 0 bases to trimming and J lost 7 bases, with 7 bases between them. Germline CDR1 reads SGHRS; CDR2 reads YFSETQ. As DNA, the CDR3 is TGCGCCAGCAGCTTGGGGCGGCTTGAAAAACTGTTTTTT. This encodes CASSLGRLEKLFF.

The rearrangement joins TRBV27 to TRBJ2-2, with 8 bases lining up with TRBD1. The CDR3 spans 14 residues. The junction had 6 bases not matched to a gene; V was cut back by 6 bases and J by 6 bases. The V gene's germline CDR1 is MNHEY and CDR2 SMNVEV (reference sequence). The CDR3 bases are TGTGCCAGCAGCCCTCAGGGGGCTGCCGGGGAGCTGTTTTTT. It yields the protein CASSPQGAAGELFF.

The V gene is TRBV11-2, the J gene TRBJ2-1; 7 nucleotides line up with TRBD1. The length of the CDR3 is 15 residues. Germline-derived CDR1 and CDR2 are SGHAT and FQNNGV. V lost 1 base, J lost 3 bases, and 3 bases stayed unmatched. The CDR3 protein is CASSLGRTGYNEQFF. Written as DNA, the CDR3 is TGTGCCAGCAGCTTAGGGAGGACAGGCTACAATGAGCAGTTCTTC.

V and J are TRBV2 and TRBJ1-1, with D hard to call. The germline V and J ends were trimmed by 6 bases and 7 bases, with 18 bases remaining between them. Looked up from germline, CDR1 is SNHLY and CDR2 is FYNNEI. The CDR3 consists of 14 residues. CDR3 residues: CASRLTSQEGEAFF. The CDR3 bases are TGTGCCAGCAGATTGACCTCGCAAGAGGGTGAAGCTTTCTTT.

The chain employs TRBV19 and TRBJ2-1, with TRBD1 matching 8 bases. From germline, CDR1 is LNHDA and CDR2 SQIVND (reference sequence). Unmatched junction bases numbered 3, after V lost 3 bases and J lost 2 bases. The CDR3 consists of 15 residues. CDR3 nucleotide sequence: TGTGCCAGTAGTATGGGGACAGGAACCTACAATGAGCAGTTCTTC. This gives the protein CASSMGTGTYNEQFF.

The rearrangement links TRBV7-9 to TRBJ1-2, with D possibly being TRBD1 (5 bases). The germline V and J ends were trimmed by 2 bases and 1 base, with 11 bases remaining between them. The CDR3 contains 15 residues. The V gene's germline CDR1 is SEHNR and CDR2 FQNEAQ (reference sequence). The CDR3 nucleotides are TGTGCCAGCAGCTTACTAGGGGCTGGTAACTATGGCTACACCTTC. Translation: CASSLLGAGNYGYTF.

The chain recombines TRBV25-1 with TRBJ1-1; D unresolved. With 3 bases removed from V and 1 base from J, the gap between germline ends came to 3 bases. Germline loops: CDR1 MGHDK, CDR2 SYGVNS. This CDR3 region has 12 residues. The CDR3: CASSDRNTEAFF. The CDR3 DNA reads TGTGCCAGCAGTGACAGGAACACTGAAGCTTTCTTT.

V usage is TRBV29-1 and J usage is TRBJ1-2; 8 bases match TRBD1. The CDR3 is made up of 12 amino acids. CDR1 SQVTM and CDR2 ANQGSEA come from the germline V gene. V trimming: 6 bases; J trimming: 8 bases; junction bases outside the gene matches: 8. The DNA of the CDR3 is TGCAGCGTCCAGACAGGGGTCCGCGGCTACACCTTC. Residues: CSVQTGVRGYTF.

The genes are TRBV30 and TRBJ1-6; the match to TRBD1 covers 8 bases. CDR3 length: 14 residues. V was pared by 2 bases and J by 8 bases, with 5 bases of the junction left unmatched. Germline V gene lookup returns CDR1 GTSNPN and CDR2 SVGIG (reference sequence). The CDR3 DNA follows: TGTGCCTGGAGTAAAGACAGGGGTTATTCACCCCTCCACTTT. Its protein is CAWSKDRGYSPLHF.

V gene TRBV5-1 combines with J gene TRBJ2-2; tentatively, D is TRBD2 (6 bases). This CDR3 has 16 residues. Germline V gene data show CDR1 as SGHRS and CDR2 as YFSETQ. V shed 1 base and J shed 0 bases, with 10 bases lying between them. The CDR3 here is CASSLFPGANTGELFF. CDR3 bases: TGCGCCAGCAGCTTGTTTCCGGGGGCGAACACCGGGGAGCTGTTTTTT.

This chain links TRBV27 with TRBJ2-1, with 15 bases identical to TRBD2. This CDR3 is built from 20 residues. Germline assignment: CDR1 MNHEY and CDR2 SMNVEV (reference sequence). V was clipped by 6 bases and J by 2 bases; unmatched bases: 14. This chain's CDR3 is CASRRRPGLAGGPAYNEQFF. The CDR3 DNA sequence: TGTGCCAGCAGGCGAAGACCGGGACTAGCGGGAGGACCAGCCTACAATGAGCAGTTCTTC.

The chain employs TRBV18 and TRBJ2-7; tentatively, D is TRBD2 (5 bases). Germline lookup yields CDR1 KGHSH and CDR2 LQKENI. V lost 2 bases, J lost 5 bases, and 16 bases lay in between. The CDR3 is 15 amino acids. CDR3 sequence reads: CASSPSLLEIHEQYF. The CDR3 DNA sequence: TGTGCCAGCTCACCATCTCTACTAGAGATCCACGAGCAGTACTTC.

Comments on this clone: At one of its ends the junction is not consistent with the germline gene, which may arise from a read error. The chain uses TRBV5-6 and TRBJ2-2; 7 bases fit TRBD2. CDR3 size: 13 residues. Germline V gene data show CDR1 as SGHDT and CDR2 as YYEEEE. The CDR3 loop is CASSLGQGLRGTF. For the CDR3, the DNA is TGTGCCAGCAGCTTGGGGCAGGGTTTGCGGGGGACTTTT. The full variable domain, in which reference TRBV5-6 and TRBJ2-2 provide the parts outside the CDR3, is DAGVTQSPTHLIKTRGQQVTLRCSPKSGHDTVSWYQQALGQGPQFIFQYYEEEERQRGNFPDRFSGHQFPNYSSELNVNALLLGDSALYLCASSLGQGLRGTFGEGSRLTVL.

The chain combines TRBV27 with TRBJ2-1; 13 nucleotides align to TRBD2. The germline gives CDR1 MNHEY, CDR2 SMNVEV (reference sequence). The CDR3 runs 18 residues. The junction had 14 bases not matched to a gene; V was cut back by 5 bases and J by 7 bases. The CDR3 DNA sequence: TGTGCCAGCAGTCCCTCTCCCTTCACTAGCGGGAGGGGTAATGAGCAGTTCTTC. It specifies CASSPSPFTSGRGNEQFF.

The chain has TRBV7-8 and TRBJ2-1; 11 positions match TRBD2. V was clipped by 6 bases and J by 5 bases; unmatched bases: 6. This CDR3 is built from 15 residues. CDR1 is SGHVS, CDR2 FQNEAQ, per germline. CDR3 loop: CASRPTSGINNEQFF. As DNA, the CDR3 is TGTGCCAGCAGGCCGACTAGCGGGATCAACAATGAGCAGTTCTTC.

The V call is TRBV9, the J call TRBJ2-5; a weak D match, TRBD2 (5 bases). V shed 1 base and J shed 3 bases, with 16 bases lying between them. The germline V gene encodes CDR1 SGDLS and CDR2 YYNGEE. This CDR3 spans 16 amino acids. CDR3 residues: CASSVSRLGAKETQYF. DNA for the CDR3: TGTGCCAGCAGCGTAAGTCGACTGGGAGCGAAAGAGACCCAGTACTTC.

This chain links TRBV23-1 with TRBJ1-1; tentative D call: TRBD1 (5 bases). TRBV23-1 is treated as an ORF (open reading frame) with a function not yet certain. V dropped 4 bases and J dropped 6 bases, with 15 bases sitting between them. This CDR3 has 14 residues. DNA of the CDR3: TGCGCCAGCAGTCGGCGGGGCCCGAGGGCTGAAGCTTTCTTT. Translating it yields CASSRRGPRAEAFF.